This entry lists 24 T cell receptor beta chains sequenced from one sample in a study of low-dose radiotherapy and immunotherapy resistance in tumors (dated by TCRdb to the early 2020s). Sequencing was carried out with an Illumina HiSeq 2500. First-strand cDNA was synthesized with Superscript III and a set of TRAV- and TRBV-specific primers, covering both TCRalpha and TCRbeta chains. TCRs were amplified with Phusion for 15 to 25 PCR cycles using a constant-region primer together with the adapter attached to the V primers. TCRdb handled the public reads itself, with Q25 trimming in fastp and clone calling in MiXCR, and kept productive beta chains. Rows merge per CDR3 protein into single entries with the most common DNA and genes. The table for this sample lists 55,000 to 80,000 distinct CDR3 sequences; 26% of them were counted only once. Roughly 7% of the sample is in the top ten clones. The meaning of the sample's time point label: before trial treatment.

This material consisted of PBMCs, taken before treatment. Source of these receptors: a male donor with rectosigmoid adenocarcinoma.

This chain joins TRBV28 and TRBJ2-2; D unclear. Germline CDR1 reads MDHEN; CDR2 reads SYDVKM. This CDR3 spans 14 amino acids. Trimming stripped 3 bases from V and 6 bases from J, with 11 bases between. The CDR3 DNA sequence: TGTGCCAGCAGTTTTTTAGCCCCCGCCGGGGAGCTGTTTTTT. Its translation: CASSFLAPAGELFF.

This clonotype was detected many times. The chain is built from TRBV28 and TRBJ1-1; 11 bases are a match to TRBD1. The CDR3 is 15 residues long. Trimming at V came to 2 bases and at J to 6 bases, leaving 5 bases not matched to a gene. Germline V lookup: CDR1 MDHEN, CDR2 SYDVKM. CDR3 region: CASSLGGQGAAEAFF. The CDR3 coding sequence is TGTGCCAGCAGTTTAGGAGGACAGGGGGCAGCTGAAGCTTTCTTT.

The chain uses TRBV27 and TRBJ2-7, with TRBD1 matching 8 bases. CDR1 and CDR2 from the germline V gene are MNHEY and SMNVEV (reference sequence). The CDR3 loop spans 14 amino acids. V was pared by 5 bases and J by 4 bases, with 7 bases of the junction left unmatched. Here the CDR3 reads CASSPSGQGYEQYF. CDR3 nucleotide sequence: TGTGCCAGCAGTCCTTCCGGACAGGGATACGAGCAGTACTTC.

This clonotype was recorded many times. The CDR3 bases are TGTGCCAGCTCACGGAGGGAGACAGGGGGCAAAGACGAGCAGTACTTC. Translation: CASSRRETGGKDEQYF. The chain joins TRBV18 to TRBJ2-7, with 10 bases lining up with TRBD1. The CDR3 runs to 16 residues. Germline V gene sequence: CDR1 KGHSH, CDR2 LQKENI. Trimming removed 4 bases from V and 5 bases from J; junction bases left unmatched: 11.

The chain has TRBV9 and TRBJ2-5; 10 bases align to TRBD1. Germline V gene data show CDR1 as SGDLS and CDR2 as YYNGEE. The CDR3 length is 16 residues. J lost 0 bases, V lost 2 bases, and 4 bases had no gene match. The CDR3, as DNA: TGTGCCAGCAGCGTCGGGACAGGGGATTACCAAGAGACCCAGTACTTC. This sequence encodes CASSVGTGDYQETQYF.

About this clonotype itself: This likely traces to a read error, being one base from a far larger clone. The chain joins TRBV5-1 to TRBJ2-1, with TRBD1 matching 7 bases. The end of the DNA is better explained by TRBJ2-7, so the J call may be wrong. This CDR3 region has 14 residues. From germline, CDR1 is SGHRS and CDR2 YFSETQ. The CDR3 protein is CTSSSKTGLREQYF. CDR3 nucleotide sequence: TGCACCAGCAGCTCAAAGACAGGGTTGCGCGAGCAGTACTTC.

The table lists this clonotype with many counts. The chain carries TRBV7-2 and TRBJ2-5, with a weak D call TRBD2 (6 bases). Between the trimmed V and J ends, which lost 1 base and 3 bases, there was a span of 12 bases. The germline V gene has CDR1 SGHTA and CDR2 FQGNSA. The CDR3 has 15 residues. The CDR3 nucleotides are TGTGCCAGCAGCTTAGTTATCGGGGGTGAAGAGACCCAGTACTTC. Translating it yields CASSLVIGGEETQYF.

The chain recombines TRBV6-8 with TRBJ2-1; 9 bases agree with TRBD2. The CDR3 spans 15 residues. Losses at the gene ends were 5 bases for V and 4 bases for J; bases not matched to a gene: 6. Germline assignment: CDR1 MNHGY and CDR2 SAAAGT. The DNA of the CDR3 is TGTGCCAGCAGTCAGCGGGAGGCAACGTACAATGAGCAGTTCTTC. Its protein is CASSQREATYNEQFF.

This clonotype was counted at least ten times. This chain connects TRBV4-2 to TRBJ2-3; D might be TRBD2 (7 bases). This CDR3 is 17 amino acids long. Per germline, CDR1 LGHNA and CDR2 YNFKEQ. V lost 1 base to trimming and J lost 6 bases, with 20 bases between them. CDR3 nucleotides: TGTGCCAGCAGCCAAGCCTCTGGGGGGGCCTCTTTTGATACGCAGTATTTT. This encodes CASSQASGGASFDTQYF.

In this sample, this clonotype turned up many times. The chain combines TRBV20-1 with TRBJ1-4; TRBD1 is a possible D gene (5 bases). From germline, CDR1 is DFQATT and CDR2 SNEGSKA (reference sequence). V lost 5 bases and J 8 bases, leaving 15 bases between the germline ends. The CDR3 length is 13 residues. The CDR3 loop is CSAGGLGNEKLFF. In DNA, the CDR3 is TGCAGTGCTGGGGGGTTGGGGAACGAAAAACTGTTTTTT.

By frequency in the sample, this clonotype is medium-sized. The chain is built from TRBV6-8 and TRBJ2-1; 9 bases map to TRBD1. Germline V gene data show CDR1 as MNHGY and CDR2 as SAAAGT. CDR3 size: 15 residues. V was clipped by 5 bases and J by 3 bases; unmatched bases: 5. CDR3 region: CASSRGQGNYNEQFF. The CDR3, as DNA: TGTGCCAGCAGTAGAGGACAGGGGAACTACAATGAGCAGTTCTTC.

There are many counts of this clonotype. As DNA, the CDR3 is TGTGCCAGTACCCCGGACAATTACAATCAGCCCCAGCATTTT. This encodes CASTPDNYNQPQHF. V gene TRBV19 combines with J gene TRBJ1-5; possible D gene TRBD1, 5 bases. Trimming left V 7 bases short and J 3 bases short, with 13 bases between. The CDR3 totals 14 residues. Germline values: CDR1 LNHDA, CDR2 SQIVND (reference sequence).

This clonotype was seen ten or more times. V is TRBV27 and J is TRBJ2-7, with D possibly TRBD2 on 5 matching bases. V lost 2 bases and J 7 bases, leaving 9 bases between the germline ends. The germline gives CDR1 MNHEY, CDR2 SMNVEV (reference sequence). The length of the CDR3 is 12 residues. The CDR3 protein is CASSLPTGEQYF. The CDR3 DNA reads TGTGCCAGCAGTTTACCCACGGGGGAGCAGTACTTC.

The chain combines TRBV28 with TRBJ2-2, with 10 bases identical to TRBD1. CDR1 and CDR2 from the germline V gene are MDHEN and SYDVKM. The CDR3 has 14 amino acids. Trimming cost V 7 bases and J 6 bases; bases outside gene matches: 5. The CDR3 reads CASKWTGGSGELFF. In DNA, the CDR3 is TGTGCCAGCAAATGGACAGGGGGTTCCGGGGAGCTGTTTTTT.

The chain couples TRBV27 to TRBJ1-6, with unresolved D. The germline V gene encodes CDR1 MNHEY and CDR2 SMNVEV (reference sequence). This CDR3 is built from 16 residues. V shed 6 bases and J shed 5 bases, with 17 bases lying between them. CDR3 bases: TGTGCCAGCAGCCCTGGACGGATCTCGGATAATTCACCCCTCCACTTT. Translating gives CASSPGRISDNSPLHF.

This clonotype appeared once. This rearrangement joins TRBV12-3 or TRBV12-4 to TRBJ1-2; the D is unclear. Trimming cost V 7 bases and J 2 bases, with 8 bases left between them. The CDR3 is 12 amino acids. The DNA of the CDR3 is TGTGCCAGCACGGCACAGAACTATGGCTACACCTTC. Translating it yields CASTAQNYGYTF.

A note on this clonotype: It is unclear where the CDR3 begins or ends on the DNA, so no DNA is shown, and the CDR3 is as TCRdb lists it. The rearrangement uses TRBV5-8 and TRBJ1-4; the DNA was not used to check the table's D call, TRBD1. Germline CDR1 reads SGHTS; CDR2 reads YDEGEE. The CDR3 spans 20 amino acids, including both terminal residues. The CDR3 spells CASSFYICSAGGLGNEKLFF.

This clonotype was observed many times. The chain uses TRBV24-1 and TRBJ2-2; D ambiguous. V was trimmed by 6 bases and J by 0 bases, leaving 10 bases between them. This CDR3 contains 15 residues. Germline CDR1 and CDR2: KGHDR and SFDVKD. CDR3 coding DNA: TGTGCCACCAGTTTTAGGAGCCCGAACACCGGGGAGCTGTTTTTT. It codes for CATSFRSPNTGELFF.

There are many counts of this clonotype. The chain combines TRBV7-9 with TRBJ2-1, with a tentative D call TRBD1 (5 bases). V lost 4 bases and J 6 bases, leaving 13 bases between the germline ends. CDR3 length equals 14 residues. Germline CDR1 reads SEHNR; CDR2 reads FQNEAQ (reference sequence). The CDR3 is CASSSGQGLNEQFF. The CDR3 DNA is TGTGCCAGCAGCTCCGGCCAGGGCCTCAATGAGCAGTTCTTC.

This clonotype was observed at least ten times. J is TRBJ2-7 and V is TRBV12-3 or TRBV12-4; tentatively, D is TRBD1 (5 bases). The CDR3 has 13 amino acids. Trimming removed 6 bases at V and 2 bases at J, with 11 bases between. The CDR3 DNA follows: TGTGCCAGCAGCCAGACAGTAACCTACGAGCAGTACTTC. Protein sequence: CASSQTVTYEQYF.

This clonotype was seen a handful of times. J is TRBJ2-7 and V is TRBV1; TRBD2 is taken as the D call from the table, unchecked against the DNA. TRBV1 represents a pseudogene. This CDR3 is 20 amino acids long. The CDR3 here is CTSSPHGTSGSFLGSYEQYF. For the CDR3, the DNA is TGCACCAGCAGCCCCCATGGAACTAGCGGGAGTTTTTTAGGTTCCTACGAGCAGTACTTC.

This clonotype was recorded many times. This chain joins TRBV12-3 or TRBV12-4 and TRBJ1-1; D gene ambiguous. This CDR3 comprises 13 residues. The ends were cut back, 2 bases at V and 2 bases at J, with 6 bases in the middle. The CDR3 DNA follows: TGTGCCAGCAGTTTACGCATTAACACTGAAGCTTTCTTT. Translating gives CASSLRINTEAFF.

This clonotype has at least ten counts. The chain recombines TRBV6-6 with TRBJ1-5, with D possibly matching TRBD1 (6 bases). CDR3 size: 15 residues. Trimming pared 4 bases from V and 0 bases from J, leaving 10 bases between. Germline CDR1 is MNHNY and CDR2 is SVGAGI (reference sequence). DNA for the CDR3: TGTGCCAGCAGTTGGGAACAGGGTAGCAATCAGCCCCAGCATTTT. This encodes CASSWEQGSNQPQHF.

The V and J genes are TRBV2 and TRBJ2-3, with 12 bases lining up with TRBD2. J lost 0 bases, V lost 5 bases, and 12 bases had no gene match. This CDR3 is 19 amino acids long. The germline V gene encodes CDR1 SNHLY and CDR2 FYNNEI. CDR3: CASSLLAGGPFSSTDTQYF. The CDR3 DNA follows: TGTGCCAGCAGTCTCCTAGCGGGGGGGCCTTTTTCTAGCACAGATACGCAGTATTTT.